This T cell receptor beta chain derives from a study of low-dose radiotherapy and immunotherapy resistance in tumors. As for the study in general: The fractionation for Cohort 1 was 0.5 Gy per fraction every 2 weeks, totaling 6.5 Gy. It was 1 Gy per fraction every two weeks that Cohort 2 received, adding up to 13 Gy over 26 weeks.

Covering alpha and beta chains, TRAV- and TRBV-specific primers were used for the first-strand cDNA. The authors amplified TCRs for around 20 PCR cycles with a constant-region primer and a V-primer adapter. TCRdb re-derived calls from the reads in MiXCR, one entry per CDR3 protein. Of some 7,400 distinct CDR3 sequences in the sample, about 61% were seen once. This clonotype was seen only a few times. This TCR was sampled from a human donor with advanced metastatic prostate, ovarian, gallbladder or colorectal cancer (not recorded which). This table probably holds off-target reads from a library built for another chain.

The DNA for the CDR3 is TGTGCCAGCAGCTCCCCCTCCTACGAGCAGTACTTC. Amino acids: CASSSPSYEQYF. The gene calls are TRBV11-2 and TRBJ2-7; D not certain. The V gene's germline CDR1 is SGHAT and CDR2 FQNNGV. The CDR3 is 12 residues long. Trimming stripped 4 bases from V and 0 bases from J, with 4 bases between.